The rows below give T cell receptor beta chains drawn from one sample of a study of T cells in Graves' hyperthyroidism and ophthalmopathy. TCRdb used MiXCR to reprocess the multiplex PCR reads, holding one entry per CDR3 protein. The sample lists some 650,000 distinct CDR3 sequences; approximately 16% were seen once. What was sequenced was blood. The receptor set was obtained from a woman aged 40 to 55 with Graves' ophthalmopathy. Both conserved end residues are part of each CDR3. D genes are given only for firm matches. Some rows have no size entry. The others give once, few or many, or a class for an expanded clone.

abundance: few
j_gene: TRBJ2-2
v_gene: TRBV20-1
d_gene: TRBD1
CDR3nt: TGCAGTGCGAATCCAGGGGGCGACACCGGGGAGCTGTTTTTT
CDR3aa: CSANPGGDTGELFF

abundance: NA
j_gene: TRBJ1-1
v_gene: TRBV18
d_gene: NA
CDR3nt: TGTGCCATCTCGTCGGCTCTGAACACTGAAGCTTTCTTT
CDR3aa: CAISSALNTEAFF

abundance: many
j_gene: TRBJ2-7
v_gene: TRBV6-2/TRBV6-3
d_gene: TRBD2
CDR3nt: TGTGCCAGCAGCCCGGCGGAGCGGGAGGCCCACGAGCAGTACTTC
CDR3aa: CASSPAEREAHEQYF

abundance: few
j_gene: TRBJ2-6
v_gene: TRBV6-5
d_gene: NA
CDR3nt: TGTGCCAGCAGTTACTCACGGGCACCAGGTATCTCTGGGGCCAACGTCCTGACTTTC
CDR3aa: CASSYSRAPGISGANVLTF

abundance: many
j_gene: TRBJ1-2
v_gene: TRBV5-5
d_gene: NA
CDR3nt: TGTGCCAGCAGCTGGCAACTCCAGGACACCGGGGGCTACACCTTC
CDR3aa: CASSWQLQDTGGYTF

abundance: few
j_gene: TRBJ2-1
v_gene: TRBV7-3
d_gene: NA
CDR3nt: TGTGCCAGCAGCTTAACGAGTAGTAGTTGGCAGTTCTTC
CDR3aa: CASSLTSSSWQFF

abundance: few
j_gene: TRBJ1-1
v_gene: TRBV29-1
d_gene: TRBD1
CDR3nt: TGCAGCGGTCAGGGGGTAGTGAACACTGAAGCTTTCTTT
CDR3aa: CSGQGVVNTEAFF

abundance: many
j_gene: TRBJ1-5
v_gene: TRBV6-1
d_gene: NA
CDR3nt: TGTGCCAGCAGTTCGGACGGACGAATCGATCAGCCCCAGCATTTT
CDR3aa: CASSSDGRIDQPQHF

abundance: NA
j_gene: TRBJ1-2
v_gene: TRBV6-4
d_gene: NA
CDR3nt: TGTGCCAGCAGTGCGATTTCAGCTTCCAAGTATGGCTACACCTTC
CDR3aa: CASSAISASKYGYTF

abundance: NA
j_gene: TRBJ1-2
v_gene: TRBV5-6
d_gene: NA
CDR3nt: TGTGCCAGCAGCCCGATGACAGGCTATGGCTACACCTTC
CDR3aa: CASSPMTGYGYTF

abundance: many
j_gene: TRBJ2-1
v_gene: TRBV5-5
d_gene: NA
CDR3nt: TGTGCCAGCAGCACCCGCCCAGGGAACCCCGGGGGCGGCTCCTACAATGAGCAGTTCTTC
CDR3aa: CASSTRPGNPGGGSYNEQFF

abundance: few
j_gene: TRBJ1-5
v_gene: TRBV27
d_gene: NA
CDR3nt: TGTGCCACCGCACTAGGGTTTGATCAGCCCCAGCATTTT
CDR3aa: CATALGFDQPQHF

abundance: many
j_gene: TRBJ2-3
v_gene: TRBV28
d_gene: NA
CDR3nt: TGTGCCAGCAGTTTCACAGGGTACACAGATACGCAGTATTTT
CDR3aa: CASSFTGYTDTQYF

abundance: few
j_gene: TRBJ2-5
v_gene: TRBV6-2/TRBV6-3
d_gene: NA
CDR3nt: TGTGCCAGCAGTAAACAGGGGGGGCAAGAGACCCAGTACTTC
CDR3aa: CASSKQGGQETQYF

abundance: few
j_gene: TRBJ1-3
v_gene: TRBV28
d_gene: NA
CDR3nt: TGTGCCAGCAGTCCCACGGGGTACCCTGGAAACACCATATATTTT
CDR3aa: CASSPTGYPGNTIYF

abundance: many
j_gene: TRBJ1-1
v_gene: TRBV29-1
d_gene: NA
CDR3nt: TGCAGCGTTGAAGAGGCTTACGCGAACACTGAAGCTTTCTTT
CDR3aa: CSVEEAYANTEAFF

abundance: many
j_gene: TRBJ2-1
v_gene: TRBV7-9
d_gene: NA
CDR3nt: TGTGCCGCGGGGTCAGGCTCTTCTACAGCTGAGCAGTTCTTC
CDR3aa: CAAGSGSSTAEQFF

abundance: many
j_gene: TRBJ2-5
v_gene: TRBV12-3/TRBV12-4
d_gene: NA
CDR3nt: TGTGCCAGCAGTCGGGGGGACAGTCAAGAGACCCAGTACTTC
CDR3aa: CASSRGDSQETQYF

abundance: many
j_gene: TRBJ1-6
v_gene: TRBV7-8
d_gene: NA
CDR3nt: TGTGCCAGCAGCTTAGTTGGCAGACCTAATTCACCCCTCCACTTT
CDR3aa: CASSLVGRPNSPLHF

abundance: many
j_gene: TRBJ2-1
v_gene: TRBV2
d_gene: TRBD2
CDR3nt: TGTGCCAGCACCGGCGGGGGATCTTACAATGAGCAGTTCTTC
CDR3aa: CASTGGGSYNEQFF

abundance: NA
j_gene: TRBJ2-2
v_gene: TRBV6-1
d_gene: TRBD1
CDR3nt: TGTGCCGGGTCTGCAGGGGGCCGTAACGGGGAGCTGTTTTTT
CDR3aa: CAGSAGGRNGELFF

abundance: NA
j_gene: TRBJ1-2
v_gene: TRBV9
d_gene: NA
CDR3nt: TGTGCCAGCAGCGTAGGGGTGGGCAATGGCTACACCTTC
CDR3aa: CASSVGVGNGYTF

abundance: few
j_gene: TRBJ2-3
v_gene: TRBV5-4
d_gene: TRBD1
CDR3nt: TGTGCCAGCAGTCCCGGACAGGCGGCCACAGATACGCAGTATTTT
CDR3aa: CASSPGQAATDTQYF

abundance: many
j_gene: TRBJ2-5
v_gene: TRBV20-1
d_gene: NA
CDR3nt: TGCAGTGCGGACCGGGTGGGGGGGGCGCGGGAGACCCAGTACTTC
CDR3aa: CSADRVGGARETQYF

abundance: few
j_gene: TRBJ2-3
v_gene: TRBV6-1
d_gene: NA
CDR3nt: TGTGCCAGCAACGGGCTTCTGGATACGCAGTATTTT
CDR3aa: CASNGLLDTQYF

abundance: many
j_gene: TRBJ1-3
v_gene: TRBV6-5
d_gene: NA
CDR3nt: TGTGCCAGCAGTTACGGGACCGACCGCCGCAACACCATATATTTT
CDR3aa: CASSYGTDRRNTIYF

abundance: many
j_gene: TRBJ2-4
v_gene: TRBV28
d_gene: NA
CDR3nt: TGTGCCAGCAGCGGGGACCTTCAAGAAGCCAAAAACATTCAGTACTTC
CDR3aa: CASSGDLQEAKNIQYF

abundance: NA
j_gene: TRBJ2-5
v_gene: TRBV5-1
d_gene: NA
CDR3nt: TGCGCCAGCAGCTCGGGACTCACCCAAGAGACCCAGTACTTC
CDR3aa: CASSSGLTQETQYF

abundance: NA
j_gene: TRBJ2-1
v_gene: TRBV10-3
d_gene: NA
CDR3nt: TGTGCCATCAGTGAGAACGGCAATGAGCAGTTCTTC
CDR3aa: CAISENGNEQFF

abundance: many
j_gene: TRBJ1-1
v_gene: TRBV6-1
d_gene: NA
CDR3nt: TGTGCCAGCGTCACGGGTTATGGCACTGAAGCTTTCTTT
CDR3aa: CASVTGYGTEAFF

abundance: few
j_gene: TRBJ2-1
v_gene: TRBV6-2/TRBV6-3
d_gene: NA
CDR3nt: TGTGCCAGCAGTCCCCGGGTCGTCGCGGGGGAGCAGTTCTTC
CDR3aa: CASSPRVVAGEQFF

abundance: NA
j_gene: TRBJ2-7
v_gene: TRBV11-2
d_gene: TRBD1
CDR3nt: TGTGCCAGCAGTAACTCGGGACAGGTAACCGAGCAGTACTTC
CDR3aa: CASSNSGQVTEQYF

abundance: many
j_gene: TRBJ2-2
v_gene: TRBV27
d_gene: TRBD1
CDR3nt: TGTGCCAGCAGTTTATCGATGAGACAGGGGAACACCGGGGAGCTGTTTTTT
CDR3aa: CASSLSMRQGNTGELFF

abundance: many
j_gene: TRBJ1-1
v_gene: TRBV7-8
d_gene: NA
CDR3nt: TGTGCCAGCAGCCCCGGCAGGGCCACTGAAGCTTTCTTT
CDR3aa: CASSPGRATEAFF

abundance: NA
j_gene: TRBJ2-1
v_gene: TRBV3-1
d_gene: NA
CDR3nt: TGTGCCAGCAGCCAAGATCGTGGAGGTTCCTACAATGAGCAGTTCTTC
CDR3aa: CASSQDRGGSYNEQFF

abundance: few
j_gene: TRBJ1-2
v_gene: TRBV12-3/TRBV12-4
d_gene: TRBD1
CDR3nt: TGTGCCAGCCACCCCCCGGGACAGCGAAACTATGGCTACACCTTC
CDR3aa: CASHPPGQRNYGYTF